This T cell receptor (beta chain) emerged from a study of T cell responses to AZD1222 COVID-19 vaccine. Findings and caveats of the study: The sample set comprised mostly white British donors with more females, and clonal diversity was possibly underestimated.

The data were produced by immunoSEQ multiplex PCR, yet TCRdb's version contains in-frame clones alone and is incomplete. The data hold about 180,000 clones, with about 86% observed a single time. The CDR3 totals 15 residues. V lost 1 base and J lost 4; bases outside the gene matches: 7. CDR1 is GTSNPN and CDR2 is SVGIG in the germline V gene (reference sequence). Notes on this clone: Its antigen remains unidentified.

The source is an adult in good health. Sequenced material: peripheral blood, taken on day 0 of AZD1222 vaccination. The chain couples TRBV30 to TRBJ1-1; 9 nucleotides align to TRBD1. The CDR3 coding sequence is TGTGCCTGGAGTGCCCACGGACAGGGGCCCACTGAAGCTTTCTTT. Its translation: CAWSAHGQGPTEAFF.